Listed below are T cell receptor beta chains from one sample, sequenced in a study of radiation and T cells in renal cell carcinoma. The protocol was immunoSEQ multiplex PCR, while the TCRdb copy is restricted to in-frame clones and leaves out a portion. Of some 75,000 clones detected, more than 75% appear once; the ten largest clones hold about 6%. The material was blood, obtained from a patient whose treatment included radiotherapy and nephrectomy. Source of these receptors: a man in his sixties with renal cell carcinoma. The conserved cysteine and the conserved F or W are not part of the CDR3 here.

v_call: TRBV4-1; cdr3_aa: ASSQIRDRGNEKLF
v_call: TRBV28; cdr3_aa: ASSLDRVYEQY
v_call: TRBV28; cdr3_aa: ASGTNYGYT
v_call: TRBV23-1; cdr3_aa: ASSHPGTSGCTDTQY
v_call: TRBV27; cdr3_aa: ASSPQGMGQPQH
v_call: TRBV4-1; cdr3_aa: ASSQEPGSGGEQF
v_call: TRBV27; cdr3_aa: ASSLSSGGPGLGGELF
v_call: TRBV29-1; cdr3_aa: SVETMTSGSTDTQY
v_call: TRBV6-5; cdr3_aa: ASSYEASGGYEQY
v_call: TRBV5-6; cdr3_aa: ASSSWAASTDTQY
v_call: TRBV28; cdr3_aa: ASTDPQGPLGGYT
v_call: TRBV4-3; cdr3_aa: ASSQDSLAGGYEQY
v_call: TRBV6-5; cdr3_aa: ATSRGTGEAF
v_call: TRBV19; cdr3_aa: ASSGTLNTGELF
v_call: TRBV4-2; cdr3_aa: ASSQEEGVNIQY
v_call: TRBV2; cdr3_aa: ASRAGLRSSYNEQF
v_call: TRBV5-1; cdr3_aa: ASSSTVGGWSYEQY
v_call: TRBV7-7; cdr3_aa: ASSSTGDGETQY
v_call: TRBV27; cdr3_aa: ASSLLDRGFSEAF
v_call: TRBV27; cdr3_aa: ASSFGREIHEQF
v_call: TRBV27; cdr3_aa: ASPSPEDTQY
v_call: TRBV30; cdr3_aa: AWSVRAYEQY
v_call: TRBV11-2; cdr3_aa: ASSFGGAGGYEQY
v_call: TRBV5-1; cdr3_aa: ASSLSGTSGFNIQY
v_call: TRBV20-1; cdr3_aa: SALNSYEQY
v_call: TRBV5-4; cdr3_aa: ASSSRVAQDTQY
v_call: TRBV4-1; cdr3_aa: ASTPGRPNYGYT
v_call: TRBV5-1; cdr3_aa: ASSQEPSSGELF
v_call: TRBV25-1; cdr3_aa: ASSEWLGSYEQY
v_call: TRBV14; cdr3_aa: ASSQGGPMIEKLF
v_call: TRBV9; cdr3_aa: ASSVGTGNSNQPQH
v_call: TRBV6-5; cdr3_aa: ASSPGQGYEKLF
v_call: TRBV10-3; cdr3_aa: AISQRRQSVSYEQY
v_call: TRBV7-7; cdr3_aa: ASSQTGFGDTQY
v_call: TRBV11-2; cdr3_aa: ASSSRRNSNTEAF
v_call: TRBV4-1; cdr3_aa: ASSPGQARSNEQF
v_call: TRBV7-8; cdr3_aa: ASSLLASTGELF
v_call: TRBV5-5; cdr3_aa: ASSLVGTAEYGYT
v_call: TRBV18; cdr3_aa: ASSPETRRDQEQY
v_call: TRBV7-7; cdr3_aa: ASANPSTNEQF
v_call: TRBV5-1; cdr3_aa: ASRPGGQETQY
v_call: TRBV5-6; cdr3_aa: ASSYRGPLGDTQY
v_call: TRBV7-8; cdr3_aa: ASSEGAGGSGNTIY
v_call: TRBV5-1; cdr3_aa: ASSFPEGGTDTQY
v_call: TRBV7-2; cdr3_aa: ASSRRGGTQPQH
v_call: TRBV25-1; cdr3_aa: ASRGDQETQY
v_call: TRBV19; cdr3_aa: ASSISMAAGGSTDTQY
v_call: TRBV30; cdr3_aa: AWSFTSHADEAF
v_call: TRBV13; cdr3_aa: ASILAGSGYGYT
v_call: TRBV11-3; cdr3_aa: ASSLLGNTEAF
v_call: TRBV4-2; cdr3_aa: ASSQDAQSLGGYGYT
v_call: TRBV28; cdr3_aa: ASSFLRGGEQF
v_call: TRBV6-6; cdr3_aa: ASREKGPQY
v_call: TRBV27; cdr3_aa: ASAYRGPVQPQH
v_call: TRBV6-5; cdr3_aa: ASTYSTGGDTEAF
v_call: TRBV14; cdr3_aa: ASSQDRPGELF
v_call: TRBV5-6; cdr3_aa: ASRLRGGTSSYEQY
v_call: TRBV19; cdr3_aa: ASSTLAGGWNEQF
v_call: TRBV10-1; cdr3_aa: ASSVTSGEQY